The clone carrying this T cell receptor (beta chain) was seen once. Antigen unknown. An approximately 210 ng quantity of DNA, 30,000 to 35,000 T cell genomes, went into the sorted-subset replicate PCRs. Libraries were prepared by immunoSEQ multiplex PCR; TCRdb keeps only in-frame clonotypes and omits some of them. This table holds about 2.1 million clones, around 93% found once. This entry comes from a study of shared clonotypes between healthy human individuals. Study results and caveats: Rarefaction gave evidence that sorted-subset sequencing remained incomplete despite large depth. Limited genetic and exposure-history diversity came from having few donors. Shared clonotypes: approximately 5.3% naive CD4, 3% to 3.5% naive CD8, 2% to 2.5% memory CD4, about 0.41% memory CD8.

Germline CDR1 reads PRHDT; CDR2 reads FYEKMQ (reference sequence). The V and J ends lost 5 bases and 8 bases respectively, with 15 bases between them. The CDR3 has 14 amino acids. Naive CD8 populations comprised CD45RO-negative cells positively selected for CCR7, excluding terminally differentiated effector memory CD45RA+ cells. V gene TRBV13 combines with J gene TRBJ1-4; the D gene is possibly TRBD1 (5 bases). The TCR sequence derives from a man younger than 35 in good health. Some clones in this sample may be carry-over from other donors' samples. Sample: naive CD8+ T cells from PBMCs. The CDR3 sequence: CASSHIQGGEKLFF. The CDR3 DNA follows: TGTGCCAGCAGCCACATTCAGGGAGGGGAAAAACTGTTTTTT.